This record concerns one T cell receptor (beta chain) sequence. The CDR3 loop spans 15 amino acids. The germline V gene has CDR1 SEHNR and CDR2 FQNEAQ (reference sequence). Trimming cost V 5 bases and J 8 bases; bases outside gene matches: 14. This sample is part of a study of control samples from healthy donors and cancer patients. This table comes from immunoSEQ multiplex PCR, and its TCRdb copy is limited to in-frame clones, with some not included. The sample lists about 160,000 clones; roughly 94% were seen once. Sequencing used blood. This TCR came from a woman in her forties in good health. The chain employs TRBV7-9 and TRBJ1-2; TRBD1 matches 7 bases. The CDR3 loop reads CASSIGQAFAYGYTF. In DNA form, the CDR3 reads TGTGCCAGCAGCATAGGACAGGCTTTTGCTTACGGCTACACCTTC.